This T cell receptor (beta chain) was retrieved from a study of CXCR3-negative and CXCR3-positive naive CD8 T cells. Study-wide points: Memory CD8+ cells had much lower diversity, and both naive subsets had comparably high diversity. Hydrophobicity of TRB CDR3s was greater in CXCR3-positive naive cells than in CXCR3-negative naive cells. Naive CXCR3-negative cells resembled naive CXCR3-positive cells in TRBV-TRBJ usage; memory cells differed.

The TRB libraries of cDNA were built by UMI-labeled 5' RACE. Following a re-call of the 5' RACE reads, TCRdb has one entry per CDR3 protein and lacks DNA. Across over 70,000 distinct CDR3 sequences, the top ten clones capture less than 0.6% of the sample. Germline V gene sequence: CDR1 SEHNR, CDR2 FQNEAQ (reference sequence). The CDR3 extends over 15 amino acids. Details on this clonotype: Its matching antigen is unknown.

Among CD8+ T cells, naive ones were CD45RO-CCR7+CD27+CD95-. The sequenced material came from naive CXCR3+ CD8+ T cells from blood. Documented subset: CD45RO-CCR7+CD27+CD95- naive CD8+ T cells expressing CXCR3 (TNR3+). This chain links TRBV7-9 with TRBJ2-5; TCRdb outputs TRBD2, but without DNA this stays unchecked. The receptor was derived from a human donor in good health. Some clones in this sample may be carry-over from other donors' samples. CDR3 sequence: CASSLSRPVQETQYF.